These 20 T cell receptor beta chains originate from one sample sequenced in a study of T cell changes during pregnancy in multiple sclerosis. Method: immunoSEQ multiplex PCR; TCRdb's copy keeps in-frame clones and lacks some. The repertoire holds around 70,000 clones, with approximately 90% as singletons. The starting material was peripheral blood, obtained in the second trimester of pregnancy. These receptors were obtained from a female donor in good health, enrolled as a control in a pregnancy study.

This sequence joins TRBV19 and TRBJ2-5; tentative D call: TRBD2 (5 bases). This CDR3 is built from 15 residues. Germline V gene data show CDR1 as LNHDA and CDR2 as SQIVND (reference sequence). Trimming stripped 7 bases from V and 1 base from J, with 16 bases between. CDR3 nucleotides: TGTGCCAGTACTCGGACTGGAACCCCCCAAGAGACCCAGTACTTC. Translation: CASTRTGTPQETQYF.

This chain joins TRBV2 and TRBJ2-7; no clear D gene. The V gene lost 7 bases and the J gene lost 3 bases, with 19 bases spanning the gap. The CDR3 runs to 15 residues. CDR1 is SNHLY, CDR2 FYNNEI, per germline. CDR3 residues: CASKENLIPHYEQYF. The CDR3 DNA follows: TGTGCCAGCAAGGAGAACCTTATCCCCCACTACGAGCAGTACTTC.

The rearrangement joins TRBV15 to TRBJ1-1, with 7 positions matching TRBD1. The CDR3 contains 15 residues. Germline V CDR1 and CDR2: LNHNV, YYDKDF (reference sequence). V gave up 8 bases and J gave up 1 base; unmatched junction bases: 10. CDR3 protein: CATWLSGTANTEAFF. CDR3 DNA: TGTGCCACCTGGCTCTCCGGGACAGCGAACACTGAAGCTTTCTTT.

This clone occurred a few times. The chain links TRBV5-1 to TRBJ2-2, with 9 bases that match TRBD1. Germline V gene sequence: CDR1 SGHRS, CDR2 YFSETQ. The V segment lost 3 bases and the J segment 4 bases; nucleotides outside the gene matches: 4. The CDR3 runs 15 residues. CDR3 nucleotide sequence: TGCGCCAGCAGCTCGGGGACAGGGATCACCGGGGAGCTGTTTTTT. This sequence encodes CASSSGTGITGELFF.

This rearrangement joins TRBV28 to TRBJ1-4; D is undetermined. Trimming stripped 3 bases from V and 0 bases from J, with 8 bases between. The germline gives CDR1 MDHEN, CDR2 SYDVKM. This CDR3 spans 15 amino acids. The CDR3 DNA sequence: TGTGCCAGCAGTTTTGGCGGCACAACTAATGAAAAACTGTTTTTT. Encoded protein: CASSFGGTTNEKLFF.

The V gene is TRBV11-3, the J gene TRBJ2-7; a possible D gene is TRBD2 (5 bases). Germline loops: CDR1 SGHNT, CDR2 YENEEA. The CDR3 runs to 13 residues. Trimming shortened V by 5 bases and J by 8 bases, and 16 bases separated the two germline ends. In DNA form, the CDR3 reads TGTGCCAGCAGCCCGGACCCCTCTAGCAAGCAGTACTTC. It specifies CASSPDPSSKQYF.

The DNA for the CDR3 is TGTGCCAGCTCACCGGGGGACAGGCCTTATGGCTACACCTTC. Translating gives CASSPGDRPYGYTF. This chain connects TRBV18 to TRBJ1-2; 8 bases map to TRBD1. Germline CDR1 reads KGHSH; CDR2 reads LQKENI. V lost 3 bases and J lost 5; bases outside the gene matches: 5. This CDR3 region has 14 residues.

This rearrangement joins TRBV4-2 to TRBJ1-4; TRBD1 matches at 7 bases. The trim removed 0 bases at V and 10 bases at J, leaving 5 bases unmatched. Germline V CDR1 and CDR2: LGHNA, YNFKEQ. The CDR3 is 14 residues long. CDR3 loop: CASSQDTGEGKLFF. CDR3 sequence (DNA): TGTGCCAGCAGCCAAGATACAGGGGAAGGAAAACTGTTTTTT.

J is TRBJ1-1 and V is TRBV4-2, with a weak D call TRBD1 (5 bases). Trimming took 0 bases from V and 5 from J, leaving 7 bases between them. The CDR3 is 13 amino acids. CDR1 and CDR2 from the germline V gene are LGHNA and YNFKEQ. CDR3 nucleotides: TGTGCCAGCAGCCAAGAGGGGGGGACTGAAGCTTTCTTT. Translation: CASSQEGGTEAFF.

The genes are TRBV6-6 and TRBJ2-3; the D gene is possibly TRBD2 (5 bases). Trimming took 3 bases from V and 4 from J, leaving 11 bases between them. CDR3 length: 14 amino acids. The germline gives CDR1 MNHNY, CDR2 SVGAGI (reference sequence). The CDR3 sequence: CASSYSSRPDTQYF. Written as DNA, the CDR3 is TGTGCCAGCAGTTATTCTAGCCGCCCAGATACGCAGTATTTT.

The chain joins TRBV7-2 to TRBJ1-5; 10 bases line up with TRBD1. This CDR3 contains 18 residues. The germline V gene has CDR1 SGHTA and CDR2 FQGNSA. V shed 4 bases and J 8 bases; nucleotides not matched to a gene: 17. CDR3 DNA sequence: TGTGCCAGCAGCTCCAGGGGGGTGGACAGGGGGACCCGGGAGCCCCAGCATTTT. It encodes CASSSRGVDRGTREPQHF.

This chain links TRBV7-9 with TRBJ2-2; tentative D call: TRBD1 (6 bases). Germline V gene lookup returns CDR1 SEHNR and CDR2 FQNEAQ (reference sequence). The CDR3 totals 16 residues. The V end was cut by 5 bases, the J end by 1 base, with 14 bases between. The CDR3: CASSHPGHKNTGELFF. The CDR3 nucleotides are TGTGCCAGCAGCCATCCGGGACACAAGAACACCGGGGAGCTGTTTTTT.

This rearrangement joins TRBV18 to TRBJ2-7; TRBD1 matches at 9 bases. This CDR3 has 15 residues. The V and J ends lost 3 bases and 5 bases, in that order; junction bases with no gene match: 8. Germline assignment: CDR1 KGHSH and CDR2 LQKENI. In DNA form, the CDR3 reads TGTGCCAGCTCACCTTGGGGACAGGGTGACCACGAGCAGTACTTC. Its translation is CASSPWGQGDHEQYF.

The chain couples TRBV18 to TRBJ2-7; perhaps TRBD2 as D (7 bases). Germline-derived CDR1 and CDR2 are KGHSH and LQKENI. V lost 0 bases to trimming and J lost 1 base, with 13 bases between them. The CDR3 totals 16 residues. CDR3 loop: CASSPPGGGTSYEQYF. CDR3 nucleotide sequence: TGTGCCAGCTCACCACCGGGAGGGGGGACTTCCTACGAGCAGTACTTC.

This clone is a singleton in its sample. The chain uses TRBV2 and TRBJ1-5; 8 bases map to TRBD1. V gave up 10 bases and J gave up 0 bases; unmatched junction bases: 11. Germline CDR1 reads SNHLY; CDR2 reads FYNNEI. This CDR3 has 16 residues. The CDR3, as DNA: TGTGCCAAGTCGGGACAGGAGAAGGGTAGCAATCAGCCCCAGCATTTT. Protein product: CAKSGQEKGSNQPQHF.

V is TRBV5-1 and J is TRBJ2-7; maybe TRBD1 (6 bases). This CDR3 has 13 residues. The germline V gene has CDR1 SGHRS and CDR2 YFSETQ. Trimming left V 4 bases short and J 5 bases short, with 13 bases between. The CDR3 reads CASSRTGNHEQYF. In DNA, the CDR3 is TGCGCCAGCAGCCGTACAGGGAACCACGAGCAGTACTTC.

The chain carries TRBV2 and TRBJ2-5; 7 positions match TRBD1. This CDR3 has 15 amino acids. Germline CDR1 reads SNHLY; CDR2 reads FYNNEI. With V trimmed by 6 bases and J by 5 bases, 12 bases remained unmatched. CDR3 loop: CASSYRQGPGETQYF. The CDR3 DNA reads TGTGCCAGCAGCTACCGACAGGGCCCTGGGGAGACCCAGTACTTC.

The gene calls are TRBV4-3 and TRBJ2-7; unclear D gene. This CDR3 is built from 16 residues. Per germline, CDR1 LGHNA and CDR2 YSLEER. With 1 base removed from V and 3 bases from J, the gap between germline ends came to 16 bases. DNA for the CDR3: TGCGCCAGCAGCCAAGGAGAAGAGGCAGAGTTCTACGAGCAGTACTTC. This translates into CASSQGEEAEFYEQYF.

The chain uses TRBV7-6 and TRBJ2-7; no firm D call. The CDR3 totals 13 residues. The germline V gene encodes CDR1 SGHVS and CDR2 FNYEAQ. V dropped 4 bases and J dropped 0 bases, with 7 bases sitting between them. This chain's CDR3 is CASSSISSYEQYF. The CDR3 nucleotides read TGTGCCAGCAGCTCTATAAGCTCCTACGAGCAGTACTTC.

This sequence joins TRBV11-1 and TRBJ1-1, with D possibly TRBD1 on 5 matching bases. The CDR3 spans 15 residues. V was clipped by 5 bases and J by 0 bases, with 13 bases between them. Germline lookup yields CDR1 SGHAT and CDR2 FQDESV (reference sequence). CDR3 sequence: CASSPREGLNTEAFF. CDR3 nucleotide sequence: TGTGCCAGCAGCCCCCGGGAGGGGTTGAACACTGAAGCTTTCTTT.